A selection of T cell receptor beta chains follows, all from one sample in a study of blood T cell repertoires in COVID-19. Generated by immunoSEQ multiplex PCR, the TCRdb table keeps only in-frame clones and is missing some. This table holds about 100,000 clones, over 75% found once. Material for sequencing was peripheral blood. The receptors shown here come from a man in his thirties or forties in a cohort sampled during active COVID-19. The CDR3 runs from the conserved cysteine through the conserved F or W. The D gene is left open where the match is weak. A row's size may be missing; if present it is once, few, many or a size class.

j_gene: TRBJ2-2
v_gene: TRBV2
d_gene: TRBD1
abundance: NA
CDR3nt: TGTGCCAGCAGCCCTACAGGGGAGAACGGGGAGCTGTTTTTT
CDR3aa: CASSPTGENGELFF

j_gene: TRBJ1-5
v_gene: TRBV2
d_gene: NA
abundance: NA
CDR3nt: TGTGCCAGCAGAGGACTCAGGGGTCAGCCCCAGCATTTT
CDR3aa: CASRGLRGQPQHF

j_gene: TRBJ1-2
v_gene: TRBV18
d_gene: TRBD1
abundance: once
CDR3nt: TGTGCCAGCTCACCGGGACAGGGTAACTATGGCTACACCTTC
CDR3aa: CASSPGQGNYGYTF

j_gene: TRBJ2-7
v_gene: TRBV11-2
d_gene: NA
abundance: once
CDR3nt: TGTGCCAGCAGCTTAAATGTAGACGAGCAGTACTTC
CDR3aa: CASSLNVDEQYF

j_gene: TRBJ2-2
v_gene: TRBV5-1
d_gene: NA
abundance: NA
CDR3nt: TGCGCCAGCAGCTTGGCCGCAGGGCCCGGGGAGCTGTTTTTT
CDR3aa: CASSLAAGPGELFF

j_gene: TRBJ2-7
v_gene: TRBV5-5
d_gene: NA
abundance: NA
CDR3nt: TGTGCCAGCAGCTTGGCACAGCCCACACCATACGAGCAGTACTTC
CDR3aa: CASSLAQPTPYEQYF

j_gene: TRBJ2-5
v_gene: TRBV10-3
d_gene: TRBD2
abundance: once
CDR3nt: TGTGCCATCAGTGAGTCGTGGATAGCGGGGAGCGGGACCCAGTACTTC
CDR3aa: CAISESWIAGSGTQYF

j_gene: TRBJ2-1
v_gene: TRBV7-2
d_gene: TRBD2
abundance: NA
CDR3nt: TGTGCCAGCAGCTTAGCGGGGGGGGAATACAATGAGCAGTTCTTC
CDR3aa: CASSLAGGEYNEQFF

j_gene: TRBJ2-7
v_gene: TRBV29-1
d_gene: TRBD1
abundance: NA
CDR3nt: TGCAGCGTTGGAGGGGGCAGCGTAACCTACGAGCAGTACTTC
CDR3aa: CSVGGGSVTYEQYF

j_gene: TRBJ2-7
v_gene: TRBV7-2
d_gene: NA
abundance: NA
CDR3nt: TGTGCCAGCAGCTTAGGAGGGACATCTTCCTACGAGCAGTACTTC
CDR3aa: CASSLGGTSSYEQYF

j_gene: TRBJ1-2
v_gene: TRBV29-1
d_gene: NA
abundance: NA
CDR3nt: TGCAGCGCCATAAAACAGGGCAACCAAAACTATGGCTACACCTTC
CDR3aa: CSAIKQGNQNYGYTF

j_gene: TRBJ1-5
v_gene: TRBV19
d_gene: TRBD1
abundance: NA
CDR3nt: TGTGCCAGTAGTACCTTACCGGGACAGGGGGCCAATCAGCCCCAGCATTTT
CDR3aa: CASSTLPGQGANQPQHF

j_gene: TRBJ2-7
v_gene: TRBV11-2
d_gene: NA
abundance: NA
CDR3nt: TGTGCCAGCAGCTCAATTGCAGGGGCCCACTACGAGCAGTACTTC
CDR3aa: CASSSIAGAHYEQYF

j_gene: TRBJ2-3
v_gene: TRBV27
d_gene: NA
abundance: NA
CDR3nt: TGTGCCAGCAGCCGGGAGCCCAGGGATACGCAGTATTTT
CDR3aa: CASSREPRDTQYF

j_gene: TRBJ1-1
v_gene: TRBV6-5
d_gene: NA
abundance: NA
CDR3nt: TGTGCCAGCAGCGGTAGGAACACTGAAGCTTTCTTT
CDR3aa: CASSGRNTEAFF

j_gene: TRBJ2-3
v_gene: TRBV25-1
d_gene: TRBD2
abundance: NA
CDR3nt: TGTGCCAGCAGTGACCCCCTCCGGGACTATATGACAGATACGCAGTATTTT
CDR3aa: CASSDPLRDYMTDTQYF

j_gene: TRBJ2-1
v_gene: TRBV4-1
d_gene: TRBD2
abundance: NA
CDR3nt: TGCGCCAGCAGCCAAGATCGGGGACTAGCGTATCGTAACAATGAGCAGTTCTTC
CDR3aa: CASSQDRGLAYRNNEQFF

j_gene: TRBJ1-4
v_gene: TRBV4-1
d_gene: NA
abundance: NA
CDR3nt: TGCGCCAGCAGCCAAGATGGGGGGGTCGGGGAAAAACTGTTTTTT
CDR3aa: CASSQDGGVGEKLFF

j_gene: TRBJ2-3
v_gene: TRBV10-1
d_gene: NA
abundance: NA
CDR3nt: TGCGCCAGCAGTGGTAGGGCCACGGGGACAGATACGCAGTATTTT
CDR3aa: CASSGRATGTDTQYF

j_gene: TRBJ1-5
v_gene: TRBV7-2
d_gene: NA
abundance: once
CDR3nt: TGTGCCAGCAGCTTATACCAGTTCAATCAGCCCCAGCATTTT
CDR3aa: CASSLYQFNQPQHF

j_gene: TRBJ1-1
v_gene: TRBV9
d_gene: TRBD1
abundance: NA
CDR3nt: TGTGCCAGCAGCGTCACTCCTCTAACAGGGGCGAACACTGAAGCTTTCTTT
CDR3aa: CASSVTPLTGANTEAFF

j_gene: TRBJ1-3
v_gene: TRBV2
d_gene: NA
abundance: NA
CDR3nt: TGTGCCAGCAGTGAAGAAAGGGGTGGAAACACCATATATTTT
CDR3aa: CASSEERGGNTIYF

j_gene: TRBJ2-7
v_gene: TRBV6-2/TRBV6-3
d_gene: NA
abundance: NA
CDR3nt: TGTGCCAGCAGCGCGGGCCTATCCTACGAGCAGTACTTC
CDR3aa: CASSAGLSYEQYF

j_gene: TRBJ2-3
v_gene: TRBV13
d_gene: NA
abundance: NA
CDR3nt: TGTGCCAGCAGCTTATGGGGGACACTTTCCCTCCTCCTCCAAAGCAAAACCGACACAGATACGCAGTATTTT
CDR3aa: CASSLWGTLSLLLQSKTDTDTQYF

j_gene: TRBJ1-4
v_gene: TRBV27
d_gene: NA
abundance: once
CDR3nt: TGTGCCAGCATGTGGGGTGCGGGGGTCGGTGAAAAACTGTTTTTT
CDR3aa: CASMWGAGVGEKLFF

j_gene: TRBJ1-3
v_gene: TRBV21-1
d_gene: NA
abundance: NA
CDR3nt: TGTGCCAGCAGCAAAGGGGAGAAACAGGGGTACTACACCATATATTTT
CDR3aa: CASSKGEKQGYYTIYF

j_gene: TRBJ2-5
v_gene: TRBV9
d_gene: TRBD2
abundance: NA
CDR3nt: TGTGCCAGCAGCGTAGGGGCTAGCGGGGGGGTCTTGGAGACCCAGTACTTC
CDR3aa: CASSVGASGGVLETQYF

j_gene: TRBJ1-1
v_gene: TRBV30
d_gene: NA
abundance: NA
CDR3nt: TGTGCCTGGATCCGTGGACAGATACCCCTCCCTGAAGCTTTCTTT
CDR3aa: CAWIRGQIPLPEAFF

j_gene: TRBJ2-7
v_gene: TRBV30
d_gene: NA
abundance: NA
CDR3nt: TGTGCCTGGAGTGAAATCGGCGGTACGGAACAGTACTTC
CDR3aa: CAWSEIGGTEQYF

j_gene: TRBJ2-5
v_gene: TRBV7-2
d_gene: TRBD2
abundance: NA
CDR3nt: TGTGCCAGCAGCCCAAGCGGGGGCCAAGAGACCCAGTACTTC
CDR3aa: CASSPSGGQETQYF

j_gene: TRBJ1-6
v_gene: TRBV4-3
d_gene: NA
abundance: NA
CDR3nt: TGCGCCAGCAGCCAAGATTGGGGGGTTGATTCACCCCTCCACTTT
CDR3aa: CASSQDWGVDSPLHF

j_gene: TRBJ2-1
v_gene: TRBV7-2
d_gene: TRBD2
abundance: NA
CDR3nt: TGTGCCAGCAGCTTAGCCGGGACTACCCCCAATGAGCAGTTCTTC
CDR3aa: CASSLAGTTPNEQFF

j_gene: TRBJ2-5
v_gene: TRBV7-7
d_gene: TRBD2
abundance: NA
CDR3nt: TGTGCCAGCAGCCCCGGACTAGCGGGGGGGCTACAAGAGACCCAGTACTTC
CDR3aa: CASSPGLAGGLQETQYF

j_gene: TRBJ2-1
v_gene: TRBV4-2
d_gene: NA
abundance: NA
CDR3nt: TGTGCCAGCAGCCAAGAAGGTGCGGGGATCTCCTACAATGAGCAGTTCTTC
CDR3aa: CASSQEGAGISYNEQFF

j_gene: TRBJ2-7
v_gene: TRBV7-3
d_gene: NA
abundance: NA
CDR3nt: TGTGCCAGCAGCCCAGATGCCTCCTACGAGCAGTACTTC
CDR3aa: CASSPDASYEQYF

j_gene: TRBJ2-7
v_gene: TRBV30
d_gene: NA
abundance: NA
CDR3nt: TGTGCCTGGAGCCCCCGACCGGGGAACGAGCAGTACTTC
CDR3aa: CAWSPRPGNEQYF

j_gene: TRBJ2-3
v_gene: TRBV10-3
d_gene: TRBD1
abundance: NA
CDR3nt: TGTGCCATCGGGGGACAGGGACTGGGGGCGAGTAGCACAGATACGCAGTATTTT
CDR3aa: CAIGGQGLGASSTDTQYF

j_gene: TRBJ2-3
v_gene: TRBV27
d_gene: NA
abundance: NA
CDR3nt: TGTGCCAGCAGTTTGACAGGGGAGGGGAATACGCAGTATTTT
CDR3aa: CASSLTGEGNTQYF

j_gene: TRBJ1-2
v_gene: TRBV29-1
d_gene: NA
abundance: NA
CDR3nt: TGCAGCGTTTCGATAGGGGGTCGGGGCTACACCTTC
CDR3aa: CSVSIGGRGYTF

j_gene: TRBJ1-1
v_gene: TRBV28
d_gene: NA
abundance: few
CDR3nt: TGTGCCAGCAGTTTTGAGGTTACTGAAGCTTTCTTT
CDR3aa: CASSFEVTEAFF

j_gene: TRBJ2-7
v_gene: TRBV9
d_gene: NA
abundance: NA
CDR3nt: TGTGCCAGCAGCGTAGGGTCGGGGGAATACGAGCAGTACTTC
CDR3aa: CASSVGSGEYEQYF

j_gene: TRBJ2-5
v_gene: TRBV28
d_gene: NA
abundance: NA
CDR3nt: TGTGCCAGCAGTTTATGGGGCAGGGAAGAGACCCAGTACTTC
CDR3aa: CASSLWGREETQYF

j_gene: TRBJ2-7
v_gene: TRBV5-1
d_gene: TRBD2
abundance: NA
CDR3nt: TGCGCCAGCAGCTTGTCAGTAGCGGGGCGCGAGCAGTACTTC
CDR3aa: CASSLSVAGREQYF

j_gene: TRBJ2-1
v_gene: TRBV11-2
d_gene: TRBD1
abundance: NA
CDR3nt: TGTGCCAGCGCAGGACAGGGGTCCTACAATGAGCAGTTCTTC
CDR3aa: CASAGQGSYNEQFF

j_gene: TRBJ1-2
v_gene: TRBV10-2
d_gene: TRBD1
abundance: NA
CDR3nt: TGCGCCAGCTTCCTCGGGGGGACAGGGGTCGGCTACACCTTC
CDR3aa: CASFLGGTGVGYTF

j_gene: TRBJ2-5
v_gene: TRBV6-6
d_gene: NA
abundance: NA
CDR3nt: TGTGCCAGCAGTTTGGACTATGGGAAAGAGACCCAGTACTTC
CDR3aa: CASSLDYGKETQYF